This entry is about one T cell receptor (beta chain). What it recognizes is unknown. Libraries were prepared by immunoSEQ multiplex PCR; TCRdb keeps only in-frame clonotypes and omits some of them. The top ten clones hold more than 3% of a sample with 140,000 to 150,000 clones, around nine tenths of them seen once. The data were obtained in a study of T cell responses to AZD1222 COVID-19 vaccine. J lost 4 bases, V lost 4 bases, and 5 bases had no gene match. From germline, CDR1 is SGHTA and CDR2 FQGNSA. The CDR3 consists of 16 residues. Study-wide results and limits: Seropositivity was recorded at baseline in only six AZD1222 recipients. All repertoire sampling was performed exclusively after the peak T cell response. Compared with day 0, the breadth and depth of the Spike-specific TCR repertoire rose significantly after two doses of AZD1222.

The TCR comes from an adult in good health. The sequencing here drew on peripheral blood, taken on day 0 of AZD1222 vaccination. The chain employs TRBV7-2 and TRBJ2-3, with 13 positions matching TRBD2. CDR3 sequence (DNA): TGTGCCAGCAGCTCGGCGGGACTAGCGGGACCAGATACGCAGTATTTT. It translates to CASSSAGLAGPDTQYF.